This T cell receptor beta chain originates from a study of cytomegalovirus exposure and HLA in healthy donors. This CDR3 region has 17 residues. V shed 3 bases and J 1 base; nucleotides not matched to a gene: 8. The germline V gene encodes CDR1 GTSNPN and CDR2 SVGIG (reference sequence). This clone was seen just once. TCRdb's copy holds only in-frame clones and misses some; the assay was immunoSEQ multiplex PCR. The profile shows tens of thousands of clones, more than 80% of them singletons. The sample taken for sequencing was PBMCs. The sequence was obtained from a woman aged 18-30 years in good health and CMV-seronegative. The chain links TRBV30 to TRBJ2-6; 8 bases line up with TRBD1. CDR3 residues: CAWRRGQVKSGANVLTF. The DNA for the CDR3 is TGTGCCTGGAGGCGGGGACAGGTGAAATCTGGGGCCAACGTCCTGACTTTC.